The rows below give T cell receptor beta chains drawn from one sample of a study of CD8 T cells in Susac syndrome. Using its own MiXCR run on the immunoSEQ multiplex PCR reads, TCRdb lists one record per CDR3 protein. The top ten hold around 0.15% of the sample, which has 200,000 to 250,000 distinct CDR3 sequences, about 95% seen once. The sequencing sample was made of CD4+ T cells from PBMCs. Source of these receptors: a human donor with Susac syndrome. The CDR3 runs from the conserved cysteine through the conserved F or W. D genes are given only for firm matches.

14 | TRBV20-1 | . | CSARDWTGNQPQHF
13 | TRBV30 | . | CAWSQAVQETQYF
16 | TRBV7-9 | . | CASSLGVELAKNIQYF
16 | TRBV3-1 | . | CASSLNPVGPSHEQFF
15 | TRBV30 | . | CASSTVADYNYGYTF
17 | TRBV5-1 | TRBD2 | CASSLGLAGGHYNEQFF
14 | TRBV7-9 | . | CASSLGQNSYEQYF
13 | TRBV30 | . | CAWSSGTTDTQYF
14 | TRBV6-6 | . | CASSYEGNSYEQYF
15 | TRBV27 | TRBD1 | CASSPERAPGGGYTF
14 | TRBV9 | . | CASSEDLRQDGYTF
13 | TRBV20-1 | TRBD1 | CSAHHGTDYGYTF
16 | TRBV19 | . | CATQRGTDGMNTEAFF
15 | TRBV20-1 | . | CSASGTENYNSPLHF
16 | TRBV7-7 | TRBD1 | CASSLGQGVIQETQYF
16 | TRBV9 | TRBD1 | CASSYIPGQMNTEAFF
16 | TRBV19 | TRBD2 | CASSWAGDTSTDTQYF
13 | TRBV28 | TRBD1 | CASIGQGTGELFF